The T cell receptor (beta chain) under discussion was sequenced for a study of T cell changes during pregnancy in multiple sclerosis. The data were produced by immunoSEQ multiplex PCR, yet TCRdb's version contains in-frame clones alone and is incomplete. This sample has 65,000 to 90,000 clones, with approximately 92% found just once. Germline V gene lookup returns CDR1 MDHEN and CDR2 SYDVKM. V lost 6 bases and J 3 bases, leaving 9 bases between the germline ends. CDR3 size: 14 residues. Sequencing was performed on peripheral blood, taken in the third trimester of pregnancy. The TCR was taken from a female donor in good health, enrolled as a control in a pregnancy study. The gene calls are TRBV28 and TRBJ2-6; weak D call: TRBD1 (5 bases). The CDR3 DNA follows: TGTGCCAGCAGGGGGCAAATTGGGGCCAACGTCCTGACTTTC. This gives the protein CASRGQIGANVLTF.